A single sample gave rise to the 9 T cell receptor beta chains below, sequenced in a study of early T cells in non-severe SARS-CoV-2 infection. TCRdb recomputed calls from the 5' RACE reads with MiXCR, one row per CDR3 protein. The data show roughly 34,000 distinct CDR3 sequences, with about 7% seen just once and 10% to 15% held by the top ten. The sample was whole blood, taken at baseline. The receptor set was obtained from an adult who was a healthcare worker with PCR-confirmed SARS-CoV-2 infection or an uninfected control (not recorded which).

This clonotype was seen a few times. V is TRBV5-6 and J is TRBJ2-3; no clear D gene. The length of the CDR3 is 14 residues. CDR1 and CDR2 from the germline V gene are SGHDT and YYEEEE. V was clipped by 1 base and J by 0 bases, with 6 bases between them. The CDR3 spells CASSLFGSTDTQYF. The CDR3, as DNA: TGTGCCAGCAGCTTGTTTGGGAGCACAGATACGCAGTATTTT.

The V call is TRBV20-1, the J call TRBJ2-1; 10 bases fit TRBD2. The CDR3 covers 17 residues. CDR1 and CDR2 (germline): DFQATT, SNEGSKA (reference sequence). Unmatched junction bases numbered 10, after V lost 2 bases and J lost 3 bases. The CDR3 nucleotides read TGCAGTGCTAGACGTGGGGTTACTAGCGGGGTCTACAATGAGCAGTTCTTC. This encodes CSARRGVTSGVYNEQFF.

In this sample, this clonotype turned up a few times. V and J are TRBV12-3 or TRBV12-4 and TRBJ1-6; 8 bases are a match to TRBD1. This CDR3 comprises 15 residues. J gave up 7 bases and V 6 bases, and 8 bases lay outside the gene matches. The CDR3 is CASRPSDRVNSPLHF. CDR3 nucleotide sequence: TGTGCCAGCAGGCCCTCGGACAGGGTAAATTCACCCCTCCACTTT.

The chain couples TRBV11-2 to TRBJ1-2, with 7 bases matching TRBD1. The CDR3 has 15 amino acids. Looked up from germline, CDR1 is SGHAT and CDR2 is FQNNGV. Unmatched junction bases numbered 11, after V lost 5 bases and J lost 5 bases. The CDR3 bases are TGTGCCAGCAGCCCATTCAGGACAGGAACTTATGGCTACACCTTC. Its translation: CASSPFRTGTYGYTF.

The rearrangement uses TRBV18 and TRBJ2-3; 10 bases are a match to TRBD1. V shed 0 bases, J shed 1 base, and the junction held 1 base outside the gene matches. The CDR3 runs 16 residues. Per germline, CDR1 KGHSH and CDR2 LQKENI. The CDR3 protein is CASSPPTGGGTDTQYF. As DNA, the CDR3 is TGTGCCAGCTCACCACCGACAGGGGGCGGCACAGATACGCAGTATTTT.

The rearrangement links TRBV7-2 to TRBJ2-3; D may match TRBD1 or TRBD2 (5 bases each). The CDR3 runs 13 residues. The V end lost 3 bases, the J end lost 9 bases, and 13 bases lay between the germline ends. Germline lookup yields CDR1 SGHTA and CDR2 FQGNSA. CDR3 coding DNA: TGTGCCAGCAGCTTTGATTTGGGGGAGACGCAGTATTTT. This gives the protein CASSFDLGETQYF. Variable domain in full (rest from reference TRBV7-2 and TRBJ2-3): GAGVSQSPSNKVTEKGKDVELRCDPISGHTALYWYRQSLGQGLEFLIYFQGNSAPDKSGLPSDRFSAERTGGSVSTLTIQRTQQEDSAVYLCASSFDLGETQYFGPGTRLTVL.

This chain's CDR3 is CASSLGGTNEQFF. The CDR3 DNA follows: TGTGCCAGCAGCTTAGGGGGGACAAATGAGCAGTTCTTC. The chain employs TRBV7-9 and TRBJ2-1; a possible D gene is TRBD1 (6 bases). Germline CDR1 is SEHNR and CDR2 is FQNEAQ (reference sequence). The V and J ends lost 1 base and 7 bases respectively, with 8 bases between them. The CDR3 totals 13 residues.

This clonotype was detected many times. The chain has TRBV10-3 and TRBJ2-5, with D perhaps being TRBD1 or TRBD2 (5 bases each). Trimming removed 4 bases from V and 4 bases from J, with 13 bases in between. CDR3 length: 14 amino acids. Germline V gene data show CDR1 as ENHRY and CDR2 as SYGVKD. CDR3: CAISGPGLAETQYF. In nucleotides, the CDR3 is TGTGCCATCAGTGGACCAGGGCTAGCAGAGACCCAGTACTTC.

The chain carries TRBV20-1 and TRBJ2-4, with 12 bases lining up with TRBD2. The CDR3 runs 15 residues. Unmatched junction bases numbered 3, after V lost 0 bases and J lost 6 bases. Germline CDR1 and CDR2: DFQATT and SNEGSKA (reference sequence). The CDR3 region is CSARDKGLAGNIQYF. The DNA of the CDR3 is TGCAGTGCTAGAGATAAGGGACTAGCGGGAAACATTCAGTACTTC.